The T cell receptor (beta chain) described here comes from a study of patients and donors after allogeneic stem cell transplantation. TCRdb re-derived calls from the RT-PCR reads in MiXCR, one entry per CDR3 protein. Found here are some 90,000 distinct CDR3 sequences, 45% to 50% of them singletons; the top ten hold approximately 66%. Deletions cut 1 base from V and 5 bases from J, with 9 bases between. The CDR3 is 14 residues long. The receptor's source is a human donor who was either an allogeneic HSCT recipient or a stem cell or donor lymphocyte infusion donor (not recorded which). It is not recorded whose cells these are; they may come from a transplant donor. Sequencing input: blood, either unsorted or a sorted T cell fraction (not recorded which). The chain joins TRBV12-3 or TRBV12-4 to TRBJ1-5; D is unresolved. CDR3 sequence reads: CASSLGAGDQPQHF. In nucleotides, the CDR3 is TGTGCCAGCAGTTTAGGAGCTGGGGATCAGCCCCAGCATTTT.